There are a few counts of the clone carrying this T cell receptor beta chain. Its antigen is unidentified. This specimen belongs to a study of post-analysis software for immune sequencing data. Study context: Some patients lacked subtype; others had relapsing-remitting, secondary progressive or progressive-relapsing disease.

CDR1 SGHTA and CDR2 FQGNSA come from the germline V gene. There are 14 residues in the CDR3. V lost 6 bases to trimming and J lost 1 base, with 12 bases between them. Study results and limitations: Strong same-batch co-clustering of samples appeared with F measure clustering. A significant reduction in normalized Chao1 diversity was observed in multiple sclerosis patients versus controls. The five TRBV segments detected at higher frequency in patients than in controls included TRBV5-6, TRBV5-1 and TRBV20-1.

Sequencing libraries made from TCR beta cDNA carried unique molecular identifiers. Each sample of roughly 1 to 11 million input T cells yielded around 500,000 cDNA molecules, so each molecule approximated one T cell. TCRdb passed the PCR reads through MiXCR, listing each CDR3 protein once. The sample shows about 770,000 distinct CDR3 sequences, about half of them seen only once. Sequenced sample: blood. The receptor was isolated from a girl under 18 with multiple sclerosis. The chain is built from TRBV7-2 and TRBJ1-2; the D is unclear. The chain's CDR3 is CASRKSTLNYGYTF. CDR3 nucleotide sequence: TGTGCCAGCAGAAAGTCTACCCTTAACTATGGCTACACCTTC.